Listed below are T cell receptor beta chains from one sample, sequenced in a study of blood T cell repertoires in COVID-19. Measured with immunoSEQ multiplex PCR; TCRdb has only the in-frame clones, and not every one. Among 250,000 to 300,000 clones, around 90% were seen once, and the ten largest hold 1% to 1.3%. The sample consisted of PBMCs or T cells enriched from blood (not recorded which). These receptors came from a woman in her 30s who had recovered from COVID-19. The CDR3 runs from the conserved cysteine through the conserved F or W. The order of the fields is clone size, D gene, J gene, V gene, CDR3 DNA, CDR3 protein. The D gene is left open where the match is weak. A row's size may be missing; if present it is once, few, many or a size class.

abundance: NA
d_gene: TRBD1
j_gene: TRBJ1-6
v_gene: TRBV7-2
CDR3nt: TGTGCCAGCAGCCTTGTACAGGGGGCGCAGGGGTCACCCCTCCACTTT
CDR3aa: CASSLVQGAQGSPLHF

abundance: NA
d_gene: TRBD2
j_gene: TRBJ2-7
v_gene: TRBV7-8
CDR3nt: TGTGCCAGCAGCTTACAGACTAGCGGGAGTTACGAGCAGTACTTC
CDR3aa: CASSLQTSGSYEQYF

abundance: NA
d_gene: NA
j_gene: TRBJ2-7
v_gene: TRBV3-1/TRBV3-2
CDR3nt: TGTGCCAGCAGCCAAGAAGGCAGGGTCAGGTCCTACGAGCAGTACTTC
CDR3aa: CASSQEGRVRSYEQYF

abundance: NA
d_gene: TRBD1
j_gene: TRBJ1-6
v_gene: TRBV7-8
CDR3nt: TGTGCCAGCACCGGGACAGGGAGTAATTCACCCCTCCACTTT
CDR3aa: CASTGTGSNSPLHF

abundance: NA
d_gene: TRBD1
j_gene: TRBJ2-3
v_gene: TRBV19
CDR3nt: TGTGCCAGTAGGTTCAGGGGGTCGGAAGATACGCAGTATTTT
CDR3aa: CASRFRGSEDTQYF

abundance: NA
d_gene: NA
j_gene: TRBJ1-3
v_gene: TRBV6-5
CDR3nt: TGTGCCAGCAGTTACACAGGGACAGGAAACACCATATATTTT
CDR3aa: CASSYTGTGNTIYF

abundance: NA
d_gene: NA
j_gene: TRBJ1-1
v_gene: TRBV2
CDR3nt: TGTGCCAGCAGTGTAACTGAGGGGAACACTGAAGCTTTCTTT
CDR3aa: CASSVTEGNTEAFF

abundance: NA
d_gene: NA
j_gene: TRBJ1-2
v_gene: TRBV6-5
CDR3nt: TGTGCCAGCACACGCACAGAGATAGATGGCTACACCTTC
CDR3aa: CASTRTEIDGYTF

abundance: NA
d_gene: TRBD1
j_gene: TRBJ2-7
v_gene: TRBV5-6
CDR3nt: TGTGCCAGCAGCTTGGACAGGGGGAGTGACGAGCAGTACTTC
CDR3aa: CASSLDRGSDEQYF

abundance: NA
d_gene: NA
j_gene: TRBJ1-2
v_gene: TRBV28
CDR3nt: TGTGCCAGCAGCCGAAGATCAGGATACTATGGCTACACCTTC
CDR3aa: CASSRRSGYYGYTF

abundance: NA
d_gene: NA
j_gene: TRBJ2-5
v_gene: TRBV6-2/TRBV6-3
CDR3nt: TGTGCCAGCAGTATGCTCGCGGAGACCCAGTACTTC
CDR3aa: CASSMLAETQYF

abundance: few
d_gene: TRBD1
j_gene: TRBJ1-2
v_gene: TRBV7-9
CDR3nt: TGTGCCAGCAGTCCTCCGACAGGGGTGGATGGCTACACCTTC
CDR3aa: CASSPPTGVDGYTF

abundance: NA
d_gene: NA
j_gene: TRBJ1-3
v_gene: TRBV30
CDR3nt: TGTGCCTGGACCAAAGGCAGGTCCTCTGGAAACACCATATATTTT
CDR3aa: CAWTKGRSSGNTIYF

abundance: NA
d_gene: NA
j_gene: TRBJ1-2
v_gene: TRBV15
CDR3nt: TGTGCCACCAGCAGAGAACGGGGAGCGTATGGCTACACCTTC
CDR3aa: CATSRERGAYGYTF

abundance: NA
d_gene: TRBD1
j_gene: TRBJ2-1
v_gene: TRBV27
CDR3nt: TGTGCCAGCAGCCCGACAGGGATGTCCTACAATGAGCAGTTCTTC
CDR3aa: CASSPTGMSYNEQFF

abundance: NA
d_gene: TRBD1
j_gene: TRBJ1-5
v_gene: TRBV5-6
CDR3nt: TGTGCCAGCAGCGCGGACAGGGGTTCTCGGAATCAGCCCCAGCATTTT
CDR3aa: CASSADRGSRNQPQHF

abundance: once
d_gene: TRBD2
j_gene: TRBJ2-7
v_gene: TRBV18
CDR3nt: TGTGCCAGCTCACCAGGGGGGGACGAGCAGTACTTC
CDR3aa: CASSPGGDEQYF

abundance: NA
d_gene: NA
j_gene: TRBJ2-2
v_gene: TRBV9
CDR3nt: TGTGCCAGCAGCGTAGATCCTAGCGCCGGGGAGCTGTTTTTT
CDR3aa: CASSVDPSAGELFF

abundance: NA
d_gene: TRBD1
j_gene: TRBJ2-7
v_gene: TRBV6-5
CDR3nt: TGTGCCACCCATCCGGGACAGGGTACCTACGAGCAGTACTTC
CDR3aa: CATHPGQGTYEQYF

abundance: NA
d_gene: NA
j_gene: TRBJ1-5
v_gene: TRBV4-3
CDR3nt: TGCGCCAGCAGCCAAGAGAGGGTCACTCAGCCCCAGCATTTT
CDR3aa: CASSQERVTQPQHF

abundance: NA
d_gene: NA
j_gene: TRBJ2-7
v_gene: TRBV5-1
CDR3nt: TGCGCCAGCAGCCCGAACAGTTTCGGAACCTACGAGCAGTACTTC
CDR3aa: CASSPNSFGTYEQYF

abundance: NA
d_gene: NA
j_gene: TRBJ2-2
v_gene: TRBV5-1
CDR3nt: TGCGCCAGCAGCACGGGACTTCCGGACGGGGAGCTGTTTTTT
CDR3aa: CASSTGLPDGELFF